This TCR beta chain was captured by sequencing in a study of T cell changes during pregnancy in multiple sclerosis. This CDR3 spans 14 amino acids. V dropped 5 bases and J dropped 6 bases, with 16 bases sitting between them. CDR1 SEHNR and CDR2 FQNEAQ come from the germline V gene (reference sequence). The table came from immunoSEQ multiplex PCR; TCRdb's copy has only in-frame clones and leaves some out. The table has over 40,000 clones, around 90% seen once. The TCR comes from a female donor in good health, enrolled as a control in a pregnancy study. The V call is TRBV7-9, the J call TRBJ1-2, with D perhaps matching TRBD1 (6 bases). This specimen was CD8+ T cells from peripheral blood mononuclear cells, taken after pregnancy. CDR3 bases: TGTGCCAGCAGCCCACCACAGGGTTGGGATGGCTACACCTTC. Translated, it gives CASSPPQGWDGYTF.